This TCR beta chain was sequenced for a study of blood T cell repertoires in COVID-19. About the study: COVID-19 samples collected from the United States, Italy and Spain covered acute and convalescent phases. Sources were T cells, B-cell-depleted T cells, or PBMCs; the material itself was cDNA or gDNA.

Authors' processing steps: Cell counts per sample came from amplifying reference gene primers. Sequenced by immunoSEQ multiplex PCR; TCRdb stores in-frame clones only, minus some. V and J calls and clone size are those listed in that table; D and trimming were worked out from the DNA. The sample carries fewer than 65,000 clones, around 90% recorded once. Germline values: CDR1 MNHEY, CDR2 SVGAGI. This CDR3 comprises 14 residues. V trimming: 0 bases; J trimming: 5 bases; junction bases outside the gene matches: 3. The chain couples TRBV6-5 to TRBJ2-7; 8 nucleotides line up with TRBD1. The sample comprised peripheral blood. The sequence was collected from a woman in her sixties or seventies with active or convalescent COVID-19. In DNA form, the CDR3 reads TGTGCCAGCAGTTACTCTCCGGACAGGGACGAGCAGTACTTC. Its translation: CASSYSPDRDEQYF.